These 15 T cell receptor beta chains originate from one sample sequenced in a study. Treg sorting used a CD4+CD25+CD127-/low gate. TCRdb used MiXCR to reprocess the 5' RACE reads, holding one entry per CDR3 protein. The sample yields about 9,100 distinct CDR3 sequences, 11% to 15% seen once. Material for sequencing was Tregs sorted from blood. These receptor sequences come from a female donor with breast cancer.

Within the sample, this clonotype is medium-sized. V usage is TRBV7-2 and J usage is TRBJ1-2; the match to TRBD1 covers 7 bases. Germline V gene lookup returns CDR1 SGHTA and CDR2 FQGNSA. The trim removed 7 bases at V and 5 bases at J, leaving 7 bases unmatched. This CDR3 contains 13 residues. The DNA of the CDR3 is TGTGCCAGCACCCGGGACAGTTCATATGGCTACACCTTC. It encodes CASTRDSSYGYTF.

Details on this clonotype: A much more abundant neighbour one base away suggests this may be a read error. This chain links TRBV7-2 with TRBJ2-2; D perhaps matches TRBD2 (5 bases). The germline CDR1 and CDR2 sequences are SGHTA and FQGNSA. The CDR3 covers 13 residues. The CDR3 sequence is CASRPNYAGELVF. The CDR3 DNA follows: TGTGCCAGCAGACCTAACTACGCCGGGGAGCTGGTTTTT.

Points on this clonotype: A much larger clone sits a single nucleotide away, making a read error possible. The CDR3 ends on some other residue instead of the conserved phenylalanine or tryptophan, so this is likely a read error. V and J are TRBV29-1 and TRBJ1-1; a weak D match, TRBD1 (5 bases). Germline CDR1 is SQVTM and CDR2 is ANQGSEA. The CDR3 has 13 residues. With 3 bases removed from V and 3 bases from J, the gap between germline ends came to 11 bases. CDR3 amino acids: CSVDQGPYTEAFC. The CDR3 bases are TGCAGCGTTGATCAGGGACCCTACACTGAAGCTTTCTGT.

This clonotype qualifies as medium-sized. The V and J genes are TRBV7-2 and TRBJ2-1, with 11 bases lining up with TRBD2. V trimming: 5 bases; J trimming: 9 bases; junction bases outside the gene matches: 12. Germline V gene sequence: CDR1 SGHTA, CDR2 FQGNSA. The CDR3 spans 16 residues. CDR3: CASSPLLAGVSFEQFF. The CDR3 bases are TGTGCCAGCAGCCCATTACTAGCGGGAGTGTCATTTGAGCAGTTCTTC.

This clonotype is classed as medium-sized. V is TRBV9 and J is TRBJ2-3, with 10 bases aligning to TRBD2. Germline V gives CDR1 SGDLS, CDR2 YYNGEE. J was trimmed by 3 bases and V by 0 bases; bases with no gene match: 7. The CDR3 spans 17 residues. CDR3 nucleotides: TGTGCCAGCAGCGTAGCAAGCGGGAGGGCCCCGACAGATACGCAGTATTTT. It specifies CASSVASGRAPTDTQYF.

This clonotype is categorized as medium-sized. The chain is built from TRBV5-1 and TRBJ2-3; 9 bases are a match to TRBD1. V was pared by 2 bases and J by 6 bases, with 10 bases of the junction left unmatched. Germline CDR1 SGHRS, CDR2 YFSETQ. The CDR3 contains 16 residues. CDR3 nucleotide sequence: TGCGCCAGCAGCTTAACCGGGACAGGGCTGTTGGATACGCAGTATTTT. It codes for CASSLTGTGLLDTQYF.

Remarks on this clonotype: This may be a read error: a much more frequent sequence differs by one nucleotide. The chain combines TRBV12-3 or TRBV12-4 with TRBJ2-2; 7 nucleotides agree with TRBD1. The CDR3 runs to 13 residues. V lost 6 bases to trimming and J lost 5 bases; unmatched junction nucleotides: 3. DNA for the CDR3: TGTGCCAGCAGAGGGACAGAAACCGGGGAGCTGTTTTTT. Translated, it gives CASRGTETGELFF.

By proportion, this clonotype is medium-sized. V and J are TRBV6-6 and TRBJ1-1; D is unresolved. The germline V gene encodes CDR1 MNHNY and CDR2 SVGAGI (reference sequence). The CDR3 runs to 15 residues. V lost 5 bases and J lost 4, with 17 bases in between. CDR3 in amino acids: CASSPARAAGTEAFF. The CDR3 region has the DNA TGTGCCAGCAGTCCCGCGCGAGCCGCGGGCACTGAAGCTTTCTTT.

This clonotype was counted ten times or more. The gene calls are TRBV20-1 and TRBJ1-2; 9 bases are a match to TRBD1. CDR1 is DFQATT and CDR2 is SNEGSKA in the germline V gene (reference sequence). This CDR3 has 15 amino acids. Trimming at V came to 3 bases and at J to 4 bases, leaving 9 bases not matched to a gene. This CDR3 reads CSASIGTGQGYGYTF. CDR3 in DNA: TGCAGTGCTAGCATCGGGACAGGGCAGGGCTATGGCTACACCTTC.

Judged by abundance, this clonotype is medium-sized. The V gene is TRBV6-2 or TRBV6-3, the J gene TRBJ1-2; tentatively, D is TRBD1 (5 bases). V lost 6 bases and J lost 6, with 17 bases in between. This CDR3 contains 14 residues. The germline V gene encodes CDR1 MNHEY and CDR2 SVGEGT. In DNA, the CDR3 is TGTGCCAGCAGGAGCTCTAGCAGGGTACATGGCTACACCTTC. Its protein is CASRSSSRVHGYTF.

This clonotype has a count of ten or more. V is TRBV29-1 and J is TRBJ2-2, with 9 bases fitting TRBD2. CDR1 is SQVTM, CDR2 ANQGSEA, per germline. V was pared by 0 bases and J by 4 bases, with 3 bases of the junction left unmatched. The CDR3 loop spans 15 amino acids. CDR3 in amino acids: CSVEDGLATTGELFF. For the CDR3, the DNA is TGCAGCGTTGAAGATGGACTAGCGACCACCGGGGAGCTGTTTTTT.

This clonotype qualifies as medium-sized (0.01 to 0.1%). In DNA, the CDR3 is TGTGCCAGCAGCCCGGGACTAGCAAATGAGCAGTTCTTC. Protein: CASSPGLANEQFF. V and J are TRBV4-2 and TRBJ2-1, with 9 bases matching TRBD2. CDR1 and CDR2 (germline): LGHNA, YNFKEQ. V shed 4 bases, J shed 7 bases, and the junction held 2 bases outside the gene matches. The CDR3 sequence is 13 residues long.

This clonotype qualifies as medium-sized. V usage is TRBV20-1 and J usage is TRBJ2-7, with D perhaps TRBD1 or TRBD2 (5 bases each). This CDR3 is 13 amino acids long. Trimming cost V 4 bases and J 3 bases, with 13 bases left between them. CDR1 and CDR2 (germline): DFQATT, SNEGSKA (reference sequence). DNA for the CDR3: TGCAGTGCTACTCCGGGACCCGACTACGAGCAGTACTTC. Encoded protein: CSATPGPDYEQYF.

On this clonotype itself: One end of the junction fails to match germline, which may point to a read error. V gene TRBV4-2 combines with J gene TRBJ2-6; 9 bases line up with TRBD2. This CDR3 has 16 residues. Per germline, CDR1 LGHNA and CDR2 YNFKEQ. CDR3 in amino acids: CASSQGTSSGVNVLTF. The CDR3 bases are TGTGCCAGTAGCCAAGGGACTAGCTCTGGGGTCAACGTCCTGACTTTC.

The V call is TRBV9, the J call TRBJ2-1; D ambiguous. Trimming removed 0 bases from V and 5 bases from J, with 21 bases in between. Looked up from germline, CDR1 is SGDLS and CDR2 is YYNGEE. The length of the CDR3 is 18 residues. CDR3 amino acids: CASSVDLLWNPLDNEQFF. CDR3 coding DNA: TGTGCCAGCAGCGTAGATCTCCTGTGGAACCCGCTGGACAATGAGCAGTTCTTC.